These 19 T cell receptor beta chains were sequenced from one sample in a study of OX40 agonist ivuxolimab in advanced cancers. TCRdb's table, derived via immunoSEQ multiplex PCR, lists solely in-frame clones and lacks some. The profile covers 65,000 or so clones, with 75% to 90% appearing a single time and over 2.5% taken by the ten largest. Sequenced material: CD4+ or CD8+ T cells sorted from blood, taken in a trial of the OX40 agonist ivuxolimab. The receptors stem from an adult with an advanced solid tumor such as melanoma, head and neck, liver or kidney cancer.

The J gene is TRBJ2-7, the V gene TRBV21-1. TRBV21-1 is classified as a pseudogene. This CDR3 spans 13 amino acids. The CDR3 here is CASSKPINREQYF. As DNA, the CDR3 is TGTGCCAGCAGCAAACCGATTAATAGGGAGCAGTACTTC.

The CDR3 reads CASRSTGSNEKLFF. The CDR3, as DNA: TGTGCCAGCAGATCGACAGGGTCTAATGAAAAACTGTTTTTT. The chain has TRBV6-5 and TRBJ1-4; 7 bases agree with TRBD1. This CDR3 spans 14 amino acids. With V trimmed by 6 bases and J by 3 bases, 4 bases remained unmatched. Looked up from germline, CDR1 is MNHEY and CDR2 is SVGAGI.

V usage is TRBV28 and J usage is TRBJ1-4; D is possibly TRBD1 (6 bases). This CDR3 is 17 amino acids long. V was trimmed by 3 bases and J by 5 bases, leaving 19 bases between them. The germline V gene encodes CDR1 MDHEN and CDR2 SYDVKM. CDR3 in DNA: TGTGCCAGCAGTTTCTCAGGGGCCGGGACCTCGAATGAAAAACTGTTTTTT. Residues: CASSFSGAGTSNEKLFF.

The chain has TRBV4-1 and TRBJ2-1; D uncertain. The CDR3 consists of 18 residues. Germline V gene data show CDR1 as MGHRA and CDR2 as YSYEKL. V dropped 2 bases and J dropped 0 bases, with 17 bases sitting between them. CDR3 amino acids: CASSQPAGLYPSYNEQFF. The CDR3 nucleotides are TGCGCCAGCAGCCAACCGGCCGGATTGTACCCCTCCTACAATGAGCAGTTCTTC.

V is TRBV10-3 and J is TRBJ2-7; TRBD2 might be the D (5 bases). The CDR3 totals 18 residues. CDR1 is ENHRY, CDR2 SYGVKD, per germline. V was pared by 3 bases and J by 2 bases, with 23 bases between. This CDR3 is CAISDRVRAGRRTYEQYF. The CDR3 nucleotides read TGTGCCATCAGTGATAGAGTCAGAGCCGGAAGGAGGACCTACGAGCAGTACTTC.

The chain recombines TRBV7-9 with TRBJ2-7; D possibly corresponds to TRBD2 (5 bases). The CDR3 contains 15 residues. Germline CDR1 and CDR2: SEHNR and FQNEAQ (reference sequence). V was trimmed by 2 bases and J by 3 bases, leaving 14 bases between them. CDR3 DNA: TGTGCCAGCAGCTTAAACGCGCGGAGGCTCTACGAGCAGTACTTC. Its protein is CASSLNARRLYEQYF.

CDR3 coding DNA: TGCGCCAGCAGCCACGGGTCACGAGGGAGGCTCTCCTACAATGAGCAGTTCTTC. It specifies CASSHGSRGRLSYNEQFF. V gene TRBV4-1 combines with J gene TRBJ2-1; tentative D call: TRBD2 (6 bases). The germline CDR1 and CDR2 sequences are MGHRA and YSYEKL. The CDR3 loop spans 18 amino acids. Trimming cost V 3 bases and J 0 bases, with 18 bases left between them.

The V gene is TRBV28, the J gene TRBJ2-7; 8 bases line up with TRBD1. Trimming removed 4 bases from V and 5 bases from J; junction bases left unmatched: 13. This CDR3 has 16 residues. Germline V gene data show CDR1 as MDHEN and CDR2 as SYDVKM. The CDR3 sequence: CASSSGQGSVRNEQYF. DNA of the CDR3: TGTGCCAGCAGTTCCGGACAGGGTTCGGTAAGAAACGAGCAGTACTTC.

The CDR3: CASSRRDREMGSYNSPLHF. For the CDR3, the DNA is TGTGCCAGCAGCCGACGGGACAGGGAAATGGGCTCCTATAATTCACCCCTCCACTTT. V and J are TRBV7-2 and TRBJ1-6; 9 bases match TRBD1. The V gene end was trimmed by 5 bases and the J gene end by 0 bases; junction bases not matched to a gene: 11. Per germline, CDR1 SGHTA and CDR2 FQGNSA. There are 19 residues in the CDR3. The complete variable domain, with remaining parts taken from reference TRBV7-2 and TRBJ1-6, reads GAGVSQSPSNKVTEKGKDVELRCDPISGHTALYWYRQSLGQGLEFLIYFQGNSAPDKSGLPSDRFSAERTGGSVSTLTIQRTQQEDSAVYLCASSRRDREMGSYNSPLHFGNGTRLTVT.

This clone has a handful of counts. V usage is TRBV7-2 and J usage is TRBJ1-2; 8 bases are a match to TRBD1. The length of the CDR3 is 16 residues. The V gene's germline CDR1 is SGHTA and CDR2 FQGNSA. The V and J ends lost 1 base and 1 base, in that order; junction bases with no gene match: 5. The CDR3 DNA reads TGTGCCAGCAGCTTAGGAGGGGACAGGCGTAACTATGGCTACACCTTC. Translated: CASSLGGDRRNYGYTF.

The chain combines TRBV11-2 with TRBJ2-3, with D possibly being TRBD2 (6 bases). Germline V CDR1 and CDR2: SGHAT, FQNNGV. The length of the CDR3 is 16 residues. V was shortened by 6 bases and J by 0 bases, with 16 bases between the two germline ends. The CDR3 sequence: CASSLVAGTSTDTQYF. CDR3 in DNA: TGTGCCAGCAGTCTAGTCGCGGGGACTAGCACAGATACGCAGTATTTT.

A single count supports this clone. The rearrangement links TRBV9 to TRBJ1-6; no clear D. From germline, CDR1 is SGDLS and CDR2 YYNGEE. The CDR3 extends over 14 amino acids. With 0 bases removed from V and 14 bases from J, the gap between germline ends came to 15 bases. The CDR3 DNA reads as TGTGCCAGCAGCGTAGCCGTGGCCGAACGGACCCTCCACTTT. This translates into CASSVAVAERTLHF.

Comments on this clone: This sample also contains other DNA sequences that code for the same CDR3. V and J are TRBV5-1 and TRBJ2-6; possibly TRBD1 for D (6 bases). The germline V gene encodes CDR1 SGHRS and CDR2 YFSETQ. The V end was cut by 2 bases, the J end by 4 bases, with 7 bases between. The length of the CDR3 is 14 residues. Written as DNA, the CDR3 is TGCGCCAGCAGCTTAGGGACAGGGGCCAACGTCCTGACTTTC. Its translation: CASSLGTGANVLTF.

The genes are TRBV4-1 and TRBJ1-5; D unresolved. CDR1 and CDR2 (germline): MGHRA, YSYEKL. The CDR3 covers 14 residues. V was trimmed by 3 bases and J by 2 bases, leaving 8 bases between them. Here the CDR3 reads CASSHPGGNQPQHF. As DNA, the CDR3 is TGCGCCAGCAGCCACCCTGGGGGCAATCAGCCCCAGCATTTT.

The V gene is TRBV28, the J gene TRBJ1-5, with D perhaps matching TRBD1 (6 bases). Trimming shortened V by 6 bases and J by 1 base, and 16 bases separated the two germline ends. CDR1 and CDR2 from the germline V gene are MDHEN and SYDVKM. The length of the CDR3 is 16 residues. CDR3 sequence: CASSIPTQGSNQPQHF. CDR3 coding DNA: TGTGCCAGCAGCATACCCACTCAGGGGAGCAATCAGCCCCAGCATTTT.

V gene TRBV6-6 combines with J gene TRBJ1-2, with 10 positions matching TRBD1. CDR1 and CDR2 from the germline V gene are MNHNY and SVGAGI (reference sequence). The J segment lost 13 bases and the V segment lost 6 bases, leaving 8 bases of the junction unmatched. The CDR3 sequence is 12 residues long. This CDR3 is CASSNGQGEFTF. The CDR3 nucleotides are TGTGCCAGCAGCAACGGACAGGGGGAGTTCACCTTC.

This chain joins TRBV10-3 and TRBJ2-3; weak D call: TRBD1 (6 bases). V was pared by 5 bases and J by 5 bases, with 17 bases between. CDR3 length: 15 amino acids. Germline V CDR1 and CDR2: ENHRY, SYGVKD. This CDR3 reads CAISRPGTPKDTQYF. CDR3 nucleotides: TGTGCCATCAGTCGTCCCGGGACACCTAAAGATACGCAGTATTTT.

The chain carries TRBV5-1 and TRBJ1-1; D perhaps matches TRBD1 (6 bases). CDR3 length: 15 amino acids. Trimming removed 3 bases from V and 3 bases from J, with 15 bases in between. From germline, CDR1 is SGHRS and CDR2 YFSETQ. The CDR3 DNA is TGCGCCAGCAGCTGGGCGGGGGGCGGAGACACTGAAGCTTTCTTT. This encodes CASSWAGGGDTEAFF.

The V and J genes are TRBV25-1 and TRBJ2-2, with a possible D match to TRBD1 (6 bases). The ends were cut back, 3 bases at V and 5 bases at J, with 16 bases in the middle. The V gene's germline CDR1 is MGHDK and CDR2 SYGVNS. This CDR3 has 16 amino acids. This CDR3 is CASSDAGARGTGELFF. The CDR3 DNA follows: TGTGCCAGCAGTGATGCAGGGGCCCGAGGGACCGGGGAGCTGTTTTTT.